The rows below give T cell receptor beta chains drawn from one sample of a study of CXCR3-negative and CXCR3-positive naive CD8 T cells. From its re-call of the 5' RACE reads, TCRdb lists each CDR3 protein once, without DNA. The record lists around 150,000 distinct CDR3 sequences, of which the ten most abundant hold over 0.35%. The sequencing input was naive CXCR3+ CD8+ T cells from blood. The receptors were gathered from a human donor in good health. Some clones in this sample may be carry-over from other donors' samples. Both conserved end residues are part of each CDR3.

v_call: TRBV15; j_call: TRBJ2-7; cdr3_aa: CATSRDRGTSSYEQYF
v_call: TRBV7-9; j_call: TRBJ2-7; cdr3_aa: CASSTWSGLDRPYEQYF
v_call: TRBV12-5; j_call: TRBJ1-5; cdr3_aa: CASAKDGNQPQHF
v_call: TRBV19; j_call: TRBJ2-7; cdr3_aa: CASSPQTDSYEQYF
v_call: TRBV28; j_call: TRBJ1-6; cdr3_aa: CASSWLSNSPLHF
v_call: TRBV5-1; j_call: TRBJ2-1; cdr3_aa: CASSPPGLVTYNEQFF
v_call: TRBV20-1; j_call: TRBJ2-1; cdr3_aa: CSAPGQALYAEQFF
v_call: TRBV7-6; j_call: TRBJ2-6; cdr3_aa: CASSRASSGANVLTF
v_call: TRBV21-1; j_call: TRBJ2-3; cdr3_aa: CASSTPGTAGPGGIDTQYF
v_call: TRBV27; j_call: TRBJ2-7; cdr3_aa: CASSLDGGPSYEQYF
v_call: TRBV3-1; j_call: TRBJ2-5; cdr3_aa: CASSPEGRAEKETQYF
v_call: TRBV23-1; j_call: TRBJ2-7; cdr3_aa: CASIIGVSYEQYF
v_call: TRBV7-9; j_call: TRBJ1-1; cdr3_aa: CASSGGTGLLANTEAFF
v_call: TRBV20-1; j_call: TRBJ2-1; cdr3_aa: CSALLAGPRDEQFF
v_call: TRBV28; j_call: TRBJ2-6; cdr3_aa: CASSPPEGAVANVLTF
v_call: TRBV11-2; j_call: TRBJ2-2; cdr3_aa: CASSLEAGGPPGELFF
v_call: TRBV3-1; j_call: TRBJ2-3; cdr3_aa: CASSERVQDTQYF
v_call: TRBV7-8; j_call: TRBJ2-5; cdr3_aa: CASSPKRRGETQYF
v_call: TRBV6-5; j_call: TRBJ1-6; cdr3_aa: CASSRDLPGNSPLHF
v_call: TRBV7-9; j_call: TRBJ1-2; cdr3_aa: CASSLEDQNYGYTF
v_call: TRBV7-3; j_call: TRBJ2-1; cdr3_aa: CASSLLAGLWGEQFF
v_call: TRBV29-1; j_call: TRBJ2-1; cdr3_aa: CSVARPNLHEQFF
v_call: TRBV9; j_call: TRBJ1-2; cdr3_aa: CASSAIVGSGYTF
v_call: TRBV15; j_call: TRBJ1-2; cdr3_aa: CATSSGDRGNYGYTF
v_call: TRBV9; j_call: TRBJ2-4; cdr3_aa: CASSEKGGPAKNIQYF
v_call: TRBV9; j_call: TRBJ2-1; cdr3_aa: CASSVAGGGEQFF
v_call: TRBV7-2; j_call: TRBJ2-7; cdr3_aa: CASSLSPAGGYEQYF
v_call: TRBV6-2/TRBV6-3; j_call: TRBJ1-1; cdr3_aa: CASTIDRATEAFF
v_call: TRBV13; j_call: TRBJ1-1; cdr3_aa: CASTRGRDTEAFF
v_call: TRBV7-9; j_call: TRBJ1-2; cdr3_aa: CASSPTVQQGIVNGYTF
v_call: TRBV12-3/TRBV12-4; j_call: TRBJ2-7; cdr3_aa: CASSPGGGDYEQYF
v_call: TRBV27; j_call: TRBJ2-5; cdr3_aa: CALLNQGARKTQYF
v_call: TRBV15; j_call: TRBJ1-5; cdr3_aa: CATSKINRGYQLQHF
v_call: TRBV7-8; j_call: TRBJ1-4; cdr3_aa: CASRMGTRRANEKLFF
v_call: TRBV29-1; j_call: TRBJ2-7; cdr3_aa: CSVEKRLAHSYEQYF
v_call: TRBV9; j_call: TRBJ2-3; cdr3_aa: CASSERLGTQYF
v_call: TRBV14; j_call: TRBJ2-1; cdr3_aa: CASSQVPAGRYNEQFF
v_call: TRBV7-9; j_call: TRBJ1-1; cdr3_aa: CASSLAGRPRAFF
v_call: TRBV29-1; j_call: TRBJ2-1; cdr3_aa: CSVVGRTGSSYNEQFF
v_call: TRBV27; j_call: TRBJ2-7; cdr3_aa: CASSLGGGFNEQYF
v_call: TRBV10-3; j_call: TRBJ2-7; cdr3_aa: CAISESGDRGSYEQYF
v_call: TRBV28; j_call: TRBJ2-7; cdr3_aa: CASSLSQGYEQYF